This T cell receptor beta chain is drawn from a study of tumor and adjacent non-tumor tissue in lung cancer (dated 2018 in TCRdb). Context from the whole study: By cancer type, the cohort comprised approximately 12 adenocarcinoma patients, a couple of squamous cell carcinoma patients and 1 small cell lung cancer patient. Bulk TCRbeta repertoires were compared between lung tumor tissue and matched distant non-tumor lung tissue obtained from fewer than 16 lung cancer patients. The 15 or so patients were aged roughly 30 to 80 years, included about ten men and 5 women, and had TNM stage I to III disease. TCRbeta CDR3 sequencing was performed on 25 to 30 paired specimens, with one tumor sample and one normal lung sample collected per patient. A total of around 130,000,000 productive TCRbeta reads were generated by sequencing, corresponding to an average of roughly 4 million reads per sample. What the authors observed across the whole study: The methods do not name the sequencing platform or mention unique molecular identifiers. Younger patients had significantly higher TCR diversity, and higher tumor TCR diversity was associated with shorter overall and disease-free survival. The top 100 clones made up a significantly larger cumulative share of the repertoire in normal lung than in tumor tissue. Tumor tissue showed significantly greater TCR diversity (inverse Simpson) than normal lung tissue (approximately 400 vs 170, P = 0.0075, Mann-Whitney U test). The cohort had only about 16 patients, and the authors noted that larger samples and more detailed clinical data are needed. Because peripheral blood was not sequenced, blood TCRbeta repertoires in the lung cancer patients of the study were not examined.

The CDR3 holds 14 amino acids from the cysteine to the phenylalanine. The DNA shown is the 42-base CDR3, in frame from base 1. The CDR1 and CDR2 encoded by the germline V gene are MDHEN and SYDVKM. Worth noting for this clonotype: Its target antigen remains unknown. Sequence at one end of the junction differs from germline and may be a read error.

Libraries were constructed by multiplex PCR. The instrument was an Illumina HiSeq 2500. TCRbeta libraries were built by three rounds of nested PCR using primers (Table S4), following protocols modified from ARM-PCR. PCR products of 200-500 bp were gel-excised and purified with the QIAquick gel extraction kit before sequencing. The published analysis was carried out like this. Reads were cleaned with Trimmomatic, merged with FLASH into complete CDR3 sequences, and assigned to V(D)J germline segments with MiTCR. Clonal diversity was calculated as the inverse Simpson's index using VDJtools. In-frame sequences lacking a premature stop codon were counted as productive reads. Using fastp at Q25 and MiXCR, TCRdb reprocessed the public reads and kept productive beta chains. Under each unique CDR3 protein, matching rows form one entry showing the most common genes and DNA. In this record, the V and J calls reflect TCRdb's handling and not the investigators' own analysis. The sample includes about 44,000 distinct CDR3 sequences, with 64% observed a single time. Roughly 31% of the sample belongs to the ten largest clones.

RNA was extracted from bulk unsorted tissue and checked for quality with a NanoDrop ND-1000 and an Agilent 2100. Distant non-tumor tissue taken more than 3 cm from the tumor edge was used as the normal lung sample. Donors were newly diagnosed lung cancer patients admitted for thoracic surgery in China between August and November 2014, without prior chemotherapy. Anyone who had undergone radiotherapy or chemotherapy before, or who had another cancer at the same time, was left out of the study. Surgical tissue pieces of about 1-2.3 cm3 were preserved in RNAlater solution and stored at -80 °C until use.

Source material: distant non-tumor lung tissue. The receptor comes from a woman in her 70s with non-small cell lung cancer. The sequence is built from TRBV28 and TRBJ1-2; no D gene can be assigned with confidence. The nucleotide sequence is given as TGTGCCAGCGGTTTGGAGTCCCGGGACTATGGCTACACCTTC. The translation is CASGLESRDYGYTF.